One T cell receptor beta chain is described in this entry. Clones were read by immunoSEQ multiplex PCR, and TCRdb kept only the in-frame ones, dropping some. The repertoire includes 200,000 to 300,000 clones, approximately 83% of them detected once, and 2.5% to 3.5% sits in the top ten. The data originate from a study of blood T cell repertoires in COVID-19. Study-level background: In each case, the material was cDNA or gDNA derived from T cells, B-cell-depleted T cells, or PBMCs.

Deletions cut 4 bases from V and 8 bases from J, with 12 bases between. There are 13 residues in the CDR3. In germline, CDR1 is SGHRS, CDR2 YFSETQ. Sequencing was done on a sample of PBMCs or T cells enriched from blood (not recorded which). The TCR originated in a woman aged 40 to 49 with acute COVID-19. The chain uses TRBV5-1 and TRBJ2-2, with a possible D match to TRBD1 (5 bases). The CDR3: CASSETVTGELFF. DNA of the CDR3: TGCGCCAGCAGCGAGACAGTCACGGGGGAGCTGTTTTTT.